Listed below are T cell receptor beta chains from one sample, sequenced in a study of blood T cell repertoires in COVID-19. Measured with immunoSEQ multiplex PCR; TCRdb has only the in-frame clones, and not every one. This table has approximately 300,000 clones, 86% appearing once. Sequenced sample: peripheral blood. Receptors were obtained from a woman in her 50s with acute or convalescent COVID-19. Each CDR3 is given with its conserved first and last residue. The D gene is left open where the match is weak. Part of the rows lack a size; the others show once, few, many or a class for expanded clones.

j_call: TRBJ2-6; clone_size: few; v_call: TRBV28; d_call: NA; cdr3_nt: TGTGCCAGCACCCTGGGGGCCAACGTCCTGACTTTC; cdr3_aa: CASTLGANVLTF
j_call: TRBJ1-3; clone_size: NA; v_call: TRBV4-1; d_call: NA; cdr3_nt: TGCGCCAGCAGCCAAGATTTTACAGCCTCTGGAAACACCATATATTTT; cdr3_aa: CASSQDFTASGNTIYF
j_call: TRBJ2-5; clone_size: NA; v_call: TRBV18; d_call: NA; cdr3_nt: TGTGCCAGCTCACTACAAGGGGAAGAGACCCAGTACTTC; cdr3_aa: CASSLQGEETQYF
j_call: TRBJ1-6; clone_size: NA; v_call: TRBV9; d_call: NA; cdr3_nt: TGTGCCAGCAGCCCTCGTTTTAGTGTTTCACCCCTCCACTTT; cdr3_aa: CASSPRFSVSPLHF
j_call: TRBJ1-6; clone_size: NA; v_call: TRBV6-5; d_call: TRBD1; cdr3_nt: TGTGCCAGCAGGAAACAGGGGAACTATAATTCACCCCTCCACTTT; cdr3_aa: CASRKQGNYNSPLHF
j_call: TRBJ1-1; clone_size: NA; v_call: TRBV7-9; d_call: TRBD1; cdr3_nt: TGTGCCAGCAGCTCCGGACAGGGGGCGCACACTGAAGCTTTCTTT; cdr3_aa: CASSSGQGAHTEAFF
j_call: TRBJ2-3; clone_size: NA; v_call: TRBV28; d_call: NA; cdr3_nt: TGTGCCAGCAGTTTGGGGCCACGAGGACATACGCAGTATTTT; cdr3_aa: CASSLGPRGHTQYF
j_call: TRBJ2-3; clone_size: NA; v_call: TRBV2; d_call: TRBD2; cdr3_nt: TGTGCCAGCAATGGGGGAGGGCCTACGGATACGCAGTATTTT; cdr3_aa: CASNGGGPTDTQYF
j_call: TRBJ1-1; clone_size: once; v_call: TRBV2; d_call: NA; cdr3_nt: TGTGCCAGCACCGTTTATTACCGAGCTGCTTATGACACTGAAGCTTTCTTT; cdr3_aa: CASTVYYRAAYDTEAFF
j_call: TRBJ1-5; clone_size: NA; v_call: TRBV7-3; d_call: NA; cdr3_nt: TGTGCCAGCAGCTTAAATCACGGGATCAATCAGCCCCAGCATTTT; cdr3_aa: CASSLNHGINQPQHF
j_call: TRBJ1-5; clone_size: NA; v_call: TRBV2; d_call: TRBD1; cdr3_nt: TGTGCCAGCAGCCAGACAGGGGGCTTTATTCAGCCCCAGCATTTT; cdr3_aa: CASSQTGGFIQPQHF
j_call: TRBJ2-1; clone_size: once; v_call: TRBV24-1; d_call: TRBD2; cdr3_nt: TGTGCCACCAGTGATCCGACTAGCGGGGTCCACAATGAGCAGTTCTTC; cdr3_aa: CATSDPTSGVHNEQFF
j_call: TRBJ2-3; clone_size: NA; v_call: TRBV24-1; d_call: TRBD2; cdr3_nt: TGTGCCACCAGTGAGACCCTTGGGGGACCGGGGGGGGATACGCAGTATTTT; cdr3_aa: CATSETLGGPGGDTQYF
j_call: TRBJ2-7; clone_size: NA; v_call: TRBV2; d_call: NA; cdr3_nt: TGTGCCAGCAGTGTAGGGGGTAGCTCCTACGAGCAGTACTTC; cdr3_aa: CASSVGGSSYEQYF
j_call: TRBJ2-3; clone_size: NA; v_call: TRBV28; d_call: NA; cdr3_nt: TGTGCCAGCAGTTTATTGGGGGGAGGCCCCACAGATACGCAGTATTTT; cdr3_aa: CASSLLGGGPTDTQYF
j_call: TRBJ2-7; clone_size: NA; v_call: TRBV4-1; d_call: TRBD2; cdr3_nt: TGCGCCAGCAGCCAAGATCCCCCTAGCGGAGTTGCCTACGAGCAGTACTTC; cdr3_aa: CASSQDPPSGVAYEQYF
j_call: TRBJ2-7; clone_size: NA; v_call: TRBV5-1; d_call: NA; cdr3_nt: TGCGCCAGCAGGCCGGAGGATAGAGCCTCCTACGAGCAGTACTTC; cdr3_aa: CASRPEDRASYEQYF
j_call: TRBJ2-7; clone_size: once; v_call: TRBV5-6; d_call: NA; cdr3_nt: TGTGCCAGCAGCTTGGCGGGTATTTCCTACGAGCAGTACTTC; cdr3_aa: CASSLAGISYEQYF
j_call: TRBJ2-3; clone_size: NA; v_call: TRBV5-1; d_call: TRBD2; cdr3_nt: TGCGCCAGCCGAACGGGACTAGCGGGGACCTTTAGCACAGATACGCAGTATTTT; cdr3_aa: CASRTGLAGTFSTDTQYF
j_call: TRBJ1-4; clone_size: NA; v_call: TRBV5-1; d_call: TRBD1; cdr3_nt: TGCGCCAGTTCGGGACAGGGCTCAACTAATGAAAAACTGTTTTTT; cdr3_aa: CASSGQGSTNEKLFF
j_call: TRBJ2-3; clone_size: NA; v_call: TRBV25-1; d_call: NA; cdr3_nt: TGTGCCAGCAGTTTTCTTGATACGCAGTATTTT; cdr3_aa: CASSFLDTQYF
j_call: TRBJ1-4; clone_size: NA; v_call: TRBV27; d_call: NA; cdr3_nt: TGTGCCAGCAGTTTAGGGCCCAATAATGAAAAACTGTTTTTT; cdr3_aa: CASSLGPNNEKLFF
j_call: TRBJ1-4; clone_size: NA; v_call: TRBV30; d_call: TRBD1; cdr3_nt: TGTGCCTGGAAAAGACAGGGGGCGCATACTAATGAAAAACTGTTTTTT; cdr3_aa: CAWKRQGAHTNEKLFF
j_call: TRBJ1-2; clone_size: once; v_call: TRBV15; d_call: TRBD1; cdr3_nt: TGTGCCACCAGCGGACAGGGGCCAGTCGTCTATGGCTACACCTTC; cdr3_aa: CATSGQGPVVYGYTF
j_call: TRBJ2-1; clone_size: NA; v_call: TRBV5-6; d_call: TRBD2; cdr3_nt: TGTGCCAGCAGCTTGTCTAGCGGGGAATTCTACAATGAGCAGTTCTTC; cdr3_aa: CASSLSSGEFYNEQFF
j_call: TRBJ2-7; clone_size: NA; v_call: TRBV14; d_call: NA; cdr3_nt: TGTGCCAGCAGCCACCTAGCTGGAGGGCCTATCGAGCAGTACTTC; cdr3_aa: CASSHLAGGPIEQYF
j_call: TRBJ2-1; clone_size: NA; v_call: TRBV5-1; d_call: NA; cdr3_nt: TGCGCCAGCAGCTCACTAGTTGGGCATGAGCAGTTCTTC; cdr3_aa: CASSSLVGHEQFF
j_call: TRBJ2-7; clone_size: few; v_call: TRBV6-1; d_call: NA; cdr3_nt: TGTGCCAGCAGTGTATACGGGACACCTGGGGGCTACGAGCAGTACTTC; cdr3_aa: CASSVYGTPGGYEQYF
j_call: TRBJ2-5; clone_size: NA; v_call: TRBV5-1; d_call: NA; cdr3_nt: TGCGCCAGCAGCTTACAAGGCGGGACTGGAGAGACCCAGTACTTC; cdr3_aa: CASSLQGGTGETQYF
j_call: TRBJ2-1; clone_size: NA; v_call: TRBV13; d_call: TRBD1; cdr3_nt: TGTGCCAGCAGCATAGACAGGGGGCGCATGAATGAGCAGTTCTTC; cdr3_aa: CASSIDRGRMNEQFF
j_call: TRBJ2-7; clone_size: NA; v_call: TRBV27; d_call: NA; cdr3_nt: TGTGCCAGCAGTTTTTGGGAGAGTGGATACGAGCAGTACTTC; cdr3_aa: CASSFWESGYEQYF
j_call: TRBJ1-5; clone_size: NA; v_call: TRBV3-1/TRBV3-2; d_call: TRBD1; cdr3_nt: TGTGCCAGCAGCCAAGGCACAGGGGGCCTCGGGCAGCCCCAGCATTTT; cdr3_aa: CASSQGTGGLGQPQHF
j_call: TRBJ1-2; clone_size: few; v_call: TRBV7-2; d_call: NA; cdr3_nt: TGTGCCAGCAGCTTTAGTGGTGCGGGGGACTATGGCTACACCTTC; cdr3_aa: CASSFSGAGDYGYTF
j_call: TRBJ2-7; clone_size: NA; v_call: TRBV4-1; d_call: TRBD2; cdr3_nt: TGCGCCAGCAGCCAAGCGGGCGGGAGGAGCTCCTACGAGCAGTACTTC; cdr3_aa: CASSQAGGRSSYEQYF
j_call: TRBJ2-2; clone_size: NA; v_call: TRBV5-4; d_call: NA; cdr3_nt: TGTGCCAGCAGGCGGGTGGACACCGGGGAGCTGTTTTTT; cdr3_aa: CASRRVDTGELFF
j_call: TRBJ2-7; clone_size: NA; v_call: TRBV11-2; d_call: TRBD1; cdr3_nt: TGTGCCAGCAGTGAGGGGACAGGGGGCAGGTACGAGCAGTACTTC; cdr3_aa: CASSEGTGGRYEQYF
j_call: TRBJ1-1; clone_size: NA; v_call: TRBV28; d_call: TRBD1; cdr3_nt: TGTGCCAGCAGTTTGCGACAGGGTGAAGCTTTCTTT; cdr3_aa: CASSLRQGEAFF
j_call: TRBJ2-5; clone_size: NA; v_call: TRBV4-1; d_call: NA; cdr3_nt: TGCGCCAGCAGCCAAAAGGGGGAGACCCAGTACTTC; cdr3_aa: CASSQKGETQYF
j_call: TRBJ2-7; clone_size: NA; v_call: TRBV5-1; d_call: NA; cdr3_nt: TGCGCCAGCAGCTATGAAGGACAGCCCTACGAGCAGTACTTC; cdr3_aa: CASSYEGQPYEQYF
j_call: TRBJ2-3; clone_size: NA; v_call: TRBV5-1; d_call: NA; cdr3_nt: TGCGCCAGCAGCTTATACAATCCAGATACGCAGTATTTT; cdr3_aa: CASSLYNPDTQYF
j_call: TRBJ2-2; clone_size: NA; v_call: TRBV7-2; d_call: TRBD1; cdr3_nt: TGTGCCAGCAGCCCTTGGACAGGGGTCGCCGGGGAGCTGTTTTTT; cdr3_aa: CASSPWTGVAGELFF
j_call: TRBJ2-1; clone_size: NA; v_call: TRBV25-1; d_call: NA; cdr3_nt: TGTGCCAGCAGTCCACGACGGGTGGCTACGGATGAGCAGTTCTTC; cdr3_aa: CASSPRRVATDEQFF
j_call: TRBJ2-1; clone_size: NA; v_call: TRBV7-3; d_call: NA; cdr3_nt: TGTGCCAGCAGCTTGATCGCCTGGGGCAACGGTAATGAGCAGTTCTTC; cdr3_aa: CASSLIAWGNGNEQFF
j_call: TRBJ2-1; clone_size: NA; v_call: TRBV9; d_call: NA; cdr3_nt: TGTGCCAGCAGCGTCAACAGGAATGAGCAGTTCTTC; cdr3_aa: CASSVNRNEQFF
j_call: TRBJ1-2; clone_size: NA; v_call: TRBV7-8; d_call: TRBD1; cdr3_nt: TGTGCCAGCAGCCACCGGGACAGGGGCTCGGAGTATGGCTACACCTTC; cdr3_aa: CASSHRDRGSEYGYTF
j_call: TRBJ1-3; clone_size: NA; v_call: TRBV30; d_call: NA; cdr3_nt: TGTGCCTGGAGCCCGTACTCTGGAAACACCATATATTTT; cdr3_aa: CAWSPYSGNTIYF